The rows below give T cell receptor beta chains drawn from one sample of a study of T cells in Graves' hyperthyroidism and ophthalmopathy. TCRdb analysed the multiplex PCR reads with MiXCR anew, one entry per CDR3 protein. The sample comprises around 600,000 distinct CDR3 sequences, about a sixth of which are singletons, and more than 3% rests with the top ten. The specimen was blood. The receptors derive from a woman in her thirties or forties with Graves' ophthalmopathy. The CDR3 runs from the conserved cysteine through the conserved F or W.

V gene	J gene	CDR3 protein
TRBV3-1	TRBJ2-1	CASSPDNFNEQFF
TRBV5-5	TRBJ1-2	CASSSRGSGYTF
TRBV5-1	TRBJ2-2	CASSLGRLAGGEGTGELFF
TRBV20-1	TRBJ1-1	CSAWRHEYTEAFF
TRBV18	TRBJ2-3	CASSPPLSAPDTQYF
TRBV20-1	TRBJ2-5	CSARGQGRGETQYF
TRBV20-1	TRBJ2-7	CSATRSGSPQGEQYF
TRBV2	TRBJ2-7	CATSRGQSYEQYF
TRBV3-1	TRBJ1-4	CASSPYTSTNEKLFF
TRBV5-1	TRBJ2-7	CASSLESYEQYF
TRBV7-6	TRBJ2-2	CASSQQGLPTGELFF
TRBV7-6	TRBJ2-5	CASSLVGRGYQETQYF
TRBV20-1	TRBJ1-3	CSAPLPTGVSGNTIYF
TRBV3-1	TRBJ1-5	CASSQGPGTQHF
TRBV2	TRBJ1-2	CASNYPGQRRRGYTF
TRBV6-2/TRBV6-3	TRBJ1-4	CASSYPARDRNEKLFF
TRBV28	TRBJ2-3	CASSFIAGVTDTQYF
TRBV2	TRBJ2-1	CASSAQGARVFF
TRBV9	TRBJ1-1	CASSPRWNTEAFF
TRBV5-1	TRBJ2-3	CASSLVVRPGTDTQYF
TRBV30	TRBJ1-1	CAWDQGATEAFF
TRBV27	TRBJ2-3	CASKDSLSGTQYF
TRBV29-1	TRBJ1-2	CSVEDPPGYTF
TRBV7-9	TRBJ1-2	CASSLTTGYGYTF
TRBV2	TRBJ2-1	CASSVRGGNEQFF
TRBV2	TRBJ2-6	CASSDLGAGGANVLTF
TRBV2	TRBJ2-1	CASSAQGASNEQFF
TRBV6-1	TRBJ2-6	CASRGLGGPNPGANVLTF
TRBV29-1	TRBJ2-7	CSVELLAGGSYEQYF
TRBV27	TRBJ2-1	CASSLTGGGDSKQFF
TRBV28	TRBJ2-7	CASSSGPTLGQYF
TRBV9	TRBJ1-4	CASSTLDGGANEKLFF
TRBV4-1	TRBJ1-2	CASSQEWGPNYGYTF
TRBV6-1	TRBJ2-7	CASSRYGPIEEQYF
TRBV14	TRBJ1-4	CASSQVGSGYEKLFF
TRBV7-2	TRBJ2-3	CASSLRESPDTQYF
TRBV28	TRBJ2-3	CASNPTTDTQYF
TRBV6-2/TRBV6-3	TRBJ1-6	CASSLRQAASPLHF
TRBV28	TRBJ2-7	CASSLGGALILRSYEQYF
TRBV27	TRBJ2-2	CASRVLGTSGTGELFF
TRBV6-1	TRBJ2-1	CANGPGQGANNEQFF
TRBV9	TRBJ2-3	CASSGTGAIGTDTQYF
TRBV4-1	TRBJ2-5	CASSQVEGSETQYF
TRBV29-1	TRBJ2-3	CSVVPLRYLTDTQYF
TRBV3-1	TRBJ2-5	CASSFRETQYF